This TCR beta chain was recorded in a study of T-cell reconstitution after alpha-beta-depleted transplantation in children. In its sample, this clonotype was seen a few times. The TCRbeta library incorporated unique molecular identifiers. One entry per CDR3 protein, called by TCRdb with MiXCR from the PCR reads. This table has 330,000 or so distinct CDR3 sequences, about a tenth appearing once. This clonotype was sampled from a human donor who donated a stem cell graft to a child with acute lymphoblastic leukemia. The source material was PBMCs from the stem cell graft donor, sampled from the stem cell graft.

The CDR3 DNA sequence: TGTGCCAGCAGCTCCATCTTCGGCGAGACCCAGTACTTC. Its protein product is CASSSIFGETQYF. The rearrangement links TRBV11-2 to TRBJ2-5; D is unresolved. There are 13 residues in the CDR3. Germline V lookup: CDR1 SGHAT, CDR2 FQNNGV. V lost 4 bases and J lost 5, with 11 bases in between.